This T cell receptor beta chain derives from a study of blood T cell repertoires in COVID-19. Study overall: Whether acute or convalescent, the COVID-19 samples came from the United States, Italy and Spain. The analysed material was cDNA or gDNA that came from T cells, B-cell-depleted T cells, or PBMCs.

Study processing details: Amplification of reference gene primers was used by the study to estimate nucleated cell counts. The method was immunoSEQ multiplex PCR; TCRdb's version includes in-frame clones alone and lacks a portion of them. From that table come the V and J calls and clone size; the DNA was used to work out D and trimming. The data show approximately 500,000 clones, 80% to 90% seen once. The CDR3 runs to 14 residues. The germline V gene has CDR1 SGHDT and CDR2 YYEEEE. The V and J ends lost 6 bases and 6 bases, in that order; junction bases with no gene match: 8. Sequencing was carried out using peripheral blood. The V gene is TRBV5-6, the J gene TRBJ1-1; 10 bases line up with TRBD1. This TCR derives from a human donor in a cohort sampled during active COVID-19. CDR3 protein: CASKNGQGEAEAFF. Here the CDR3 DNA reads TGTGCCAGCAAAAATGGACAGGGGGAGGCTGAAGCTTTCTTT.